This T cell receptor (beta chain) was sequenced for a study of blood T cell repertoires in COVID-19. Looking at the study overall: Acute and convalescent COVID-19 samples came from the United States, Italy and Spain. Nucleic acid was either cDNA or gDNA, and it came from T cells, B-cell-depleted T cells, or PBMCs.

Donors were grouped by their self-reported clinical history. Among Cohort 3 donors, those recovered had two negative PCRs, clearance, or symptom resolution. Germline V gene lookup returns CDR1 MNHEY and CDR2 SVGAGI. The CDR3 runs to 14 residues. V was cut by 4 bases and J by 4 bases, with 13 bases left in between. Libraries were prepared by immunoSEQ multiplex PCR; TCRdb keeps only in-frame clonotypes and omits some of them. The sample has 350,000 or so clones, about 90% seen once. The TCR originated in a woman in her 30s who had recovered from COVID-19. V and J are TRBV6-5 and TRBJ2-5; D not resolved. The source material was PBMCs or T cells enriched from blood (not recorded which). CDR3 sequence (DNA): TGTGCCAGCAGTTCGTCCCTCCGCGGAGAGACCCAGTACTTC. Encoded protein: CASSSSLRGETQYF.